The clone carrying this T cell receptor beta chain was counted many times. The antigen is not known. This CDR3 comprises 15 residues. With 4 bases removed from V and 1 base from J, the gap between germline ends came to 14 bases. Germline CDR1 is LNHDA and CDR2 is SQIVND (reference sequence). This entry is derived from a study of T cell repertoires in cytomegalovirus infection. Across the whole study: Signatures in public TCR beta sequences pointed to both CMV infection and matching HLA type. Findings and limits, study-wide: Dominating the ex vivo response were TCR beta clonotypes that were CMV-specific and HLA-C-restricted.

TCRdb reprocessed the reads with MiXCR, giving one entry per CDR3 protein. The sample holds hundreds of thousands of distinct CDR3 sequences; 9.6% are singletons and the top ten take around 2.6%. Sequences were obtained from PBMCs. This TCR derives from a human donor in good health (CMV status not recorded). Some clones in this sample may be carry-over from other donors' samples. The gene calls are TRBV19 and TRBJ2-7; D is perhaps TRBD2 (6 bases). CDR3 DNA sequence: TGTGCCAGTAGTACCGGGACTCCCCTTTCCTACGAGCAGTACTTC. Translating it yields CASSTGTPLSYEQYF.